What follows are 5 T cell receptor beta chains derived from one specimen sequenced in a study of shared clonotypes between healthy human individuals. Some clones are missing from TCRdb's copy, which holds only in-frame ones; the method was immunoSEQ multiplex PCR. This table holds more than 2 million clones, 90% to 97% found once. Sequencing was carried out using naive CD4+ T cells sorted from blood. The subset is: CD45RA+ positively selected. The receptors originated from a man aged 18 to 30 in good health.

The gene calls are TRBV5-1 and TRBJ2-7; 7 nucleotides match TRBD1. After removal of 0 bases from V and 0 bases from J, the junction contained 6 bases not matched to a gene. CDR3 length equals 16 residues. Per the germline V gene, CDR1 is SGHRS and CDR2 is YFSETQ. CDR3 bases: TGCGCCAGCAGCTTGGCCCCGACAGGGAGCTCCTACGAGCAGTACTTC. The encoded protein is CASSLAPTGSSYEQYF.

This clone was recorded only once. The same CDR3 can be traced to other DNA sequences in this sample. The gene calls are TRBV6-1 and TRBJ1-2, with D unresolved. V gave up 9 bases and J gave up 2 bases, with 7 bases separating them. This CDR3 comprises 11 residues. Germline values: CDR1 MNHNS, CDR2 SASEGT. This CDR3 reads CASGANYGYTF. The CDR3 DNA reads TGTGCCAGTGGAGCGAACTATGGCTACACCTTC.

The rearrangement uses TRBV2 and TRBJ2-1; no firm D call. Germline CDR1 reads SNHLY; CDR2 reads FYNNEI. The CDR3 extends over 14 amino acids. The V end was cut by 5 bases, the J end by 4 bases, with 12 bases between. Here the CDR3 reads CASSSEKLYNEQFF. The CDR3 DNA follows: TGTGCCAGCAGTTCAGAGAAACTTTACAATGAGCAGTTCTTC.

V usage is TRBV5-1 and J usage is TRBJ1-6, with a tentative D call TRBD1 (5 bases). With 3 bases removed from V and 8 bases from J, the gap between germline ends came to 12 bases. Looked up from germline, CDR1 is SGHRS and CDR2 is YFSETQ. The CDR3 covers 14 residues. The DNA of the CDR3 is TGCGCCAGCAGCTGGGGGGACGGGGATTCACCCCTCCACTTT. This encodes CASSWGDGDSPLHF.

The chain employs TRBV19 and TRBJ2-1; 8 bases map to TRBD1. Germline CDR1 is LNHDA and CDR2 is SQIVND (reference sequence). The CDR3 sequence is 12 residues long. V lost 6 bases to trimming and J lost 7 bases; unmatched junction nucleotides: 2. This chain's CDR3 is CASRQGANEQFF. The CDR3 nucleotides read TGTGCCAGTAGGCAGGGGGCAAATGAGCAGTTCTTC.